This entry concerns a single T cell receptor beta chain. It lacks a known antigen. No much larger clone is present one base from it, and per-base qualities are unavailable. Participants in the prospective study were aged roughly 18 to 90 years, lived in about two dozen United States geographic areas, and enrolled through a virtual design. In the prospective study, cohorts were assigned on the basis of participant-reported clinical history obtained from a screening survey and a study questionnaire. ImmuneRACE Cohort 3 recovered participants were defined by two consecutive negative NP/OP PCR tests, healthcare professional clearance, or symptom resolution. In the prospective study, mobile phlebotomists collected whole blood, serum and a nasopharyngeal or oropharyngeal swab from each participant. Additional blood draws and questionnaires over a roughly two-month period could optionally be provided by prospective study participants. Prospective study blood samples were shipped either frozen or at room temperature before DNA extraction.

Reading from cysteine to phenylalanine, the CDR3 counts 12 amino acids. CDR3 DNA is the only sequence kept; it has 36 bases, read in frame from the first base. Trimming removed 5 bases from V and 6 bases from J; the gene matches leave 2 bases unexplained. The germline V gene (reference sequence) gives CDR1 as MNHEY and CDR2 as SMNVEV. The data were taken from a study of blood T cell repertoires in COVID-19 (dated by TCRdb to about 2020). A note on the overall study: Samples covering the acute and convalescent phases of COVID-19 were provided by collaborators in the United States, Italy and Spain. The material from the prospective study consisted of cDNA or gDNA derived from T cells, B-cell-depleted T cells, or PBMCs. Subjects who had been exposed to COVID-19, were actively infected with it, or had recovered from it provided the deeply sampled blood TCRbeta repertoires that made up the dataset. A freely available public database, intended as a resource for researchers studying the immune response to SARS-CoV-2, is where the repertoires were released. Samples came from the ongoing ImmuneRACE study (first 160 participants) plus 1,254 subjects from 6 global collaborators. Nearly every sample came with metadata listing a de-identified subject ID, COVID-19 status, age in years and sex. Where HLA class I and class II types were available, the types were taken from metadata supplied by the sample provider, not from assay-based typing. The paper as a whole reports these results and caveats: The quantity of clinical and demographic metadata differed by source and by participant and was supplied without curation.

The immunoSEQ Assay, a bias-controlled multiplex PCR, was used to amplify TCRbeta CDR3 regions from genomic DNA. The study's own analysis went as follows. Nucleated cell counts per sample were estimated from amplification of reference gene primers within the assay. To quantify the absolute abundance of each unique TCRbeta CDR3 rearrangement, sequence reads were collapsed and filtered. Productive Simpson clonality was computed per sample as the square root of Simpson's diversity index over productive rearrangements. TCRdb re-hosts the immuneACCESS table, in-frame sequences only. Its copies lack some clones; in the studies checked, an unresolved V gene accounts for under half of them, and the cause for the rest is not known. V and J calls plus clone size are reproduced from that table; the DNA served to infer D and trimming. The sample table lists 110,000 to 150,000 clones, 80% to 90% of them with a count of one. The ten largest account for 10% to 12% of the sample.

The source of this sequence is a man aged 55 to 69 who had recovered from COVID-19. Recombination linked TRBV27 to TRBJ2-7; 9 junctional bases match TRBD1. The sample comprised PBMCs or T cells enriched from blood (not recorded which). The sequenced DNA: TGTGCCAGCAGTAGGACAGGGGCCGAGCAGTACTTC. Translated, it reads CASSRTGAEQYF.